These 10 T cell receptor beta chains were sequenced from one sample in a study of T cells in Graves' hyperthyroidism and ophthalmopathy. The investigators amplified TCR beta CDR3 regions from RNA transcripts. The HTBI primer set served for first-round RT-PCR of the TCR CDR3. TCRdb redid the calling of the multiplex PCR reads with MiXCR, one entry per CDR3 protein. The sample lists about 740,000 distinct CDR3 sequences; around 15% were seen once. The specimen sequenced was blood. These receptors were collected from a woman aged 18 to 35 with Graves' hyperthyroidism.

V gene TRBV5-5 combines with J gene TRBJ2-1; TRBD1 aligns across 7 bases. The CDR3 runs 14 residues. The junction had 10 bases not matched to a gene; V was cut back by 3 bases and J by 10 bases. Germline V gene lookup returns CDR1 SGHKS and CDR2 YYEKEE (reference sequence). The CDR3 bases are TGTGCCAGCAGCTCGGCGACAGGGCTAGGAGAGCAGTTCTTC. Residues: CASSSATGLGEQFF.

The sample holds many counts of this clonotype. This chain uses TRBV6-1 with TRBJ1-1; 11 bases line up with TRBD1. This CDR3 contains 17 residues. V was pared by 4 bases and J by 0 bases, with 7 bases of the junction left unmatched. Germline CDR1 is MNHNS and CDR2 is SASEGT. CDR3 coding DNA: TGTGCCAGCAGTGCTCGGACAGGGGGCGGCATGAACACTGAAGCTTTCTTT. Protein sequence: CASSARTGGGMNTEAFF.

Only a few counts were recorded for this clonotype. CDR3 residues: CASSPLKGSGANVLTF. In nucleotides, the CDR3 is TGTGCCAGCAGCCCCCTAAAGGGATCTGGGGCCAACGTCCTGACTTTC. The chain has TRBV11-2 and TRBJ2-6; no clear D. V lost 5 bases to trimming and J lost 1 base, with 12 bases between them. The CDR3 totals 16 residues. Germline V gene lookup returns CDR1 SGHAT and CDR2 FQNNGV.

This clonotype was seen repeatedly, ten times or more. Here the CDR3 DNA reads TGCGCCAGCAGCTTGGCAGAGACCTACAATGAGCAGTTCTTC. This codes for CASSLAETYNEQFF. The gene calls are TRBV5-1 and TRBJ2-1; D is ambiguous. Per germline, CDR1 SGHRS and CDR2 YFSETQ. Trimming removed 0 bases from V and 2 bases from J, with 6 bases in between. This CDR3 comprises 14 residues. The complete variable domain, with remaining parts taken from reference TRBV5-1 and TRBJ2-1, reads KAGVTQTPRYLIKTRGQQVTLSCSPISGHRSVSWYQQTPGQGLQFLFEYFSETQRNKGNFPGRFSGRQFSNSRSEMNVSTLELGDSALYLCASSLAETYNEQFFGPGTRLTVL.

The table lists this clonotype with many counts. The chain employs TRBV29-1 and TRBJ2-7, with D maybe TRBD2 (5 bases). CDR1 is SQVTM and CDR2 is ANQGSEA in the germline V gene. V lost 5 bases and J lost 0, with 8 bases in between. CDR3 length equals 12 residues. CDR3 protein: CSVLRDSYEQYF. CDR3 sequence (DNA): TGCAGCGTTTTGAGGGACTCCTACGAGCAGTACTTC.

The gene calls are TRBV25-1 and TRBJ2-2; D perhaps matches TRBD1 (6 bases). This CDR3 is built from 14 residues. V shed 3 bases and J shed 3 bases, with 8 bases lying between them. Germline loops: CDR1 MGHDK, CDR2 SYGVNS. In DNA form, the CDR3 reads TGTGCCAGCAGTGACCACAGGGACACCGGGGAGCTGTTTTTT. It specifies CASSDHRDTGELFF.

This clonotype has at least ten counts. The rearrangement uses TRBV27 and TRBJ2-2, with 8 bases matching TRBD1. Looked up from germline, CDR1 is MNHEY and CDR2 is SMNVEV (reference sequence). Losses at the gene ends were 7 bases for V and 2 bases for J; bases not matched to a gene: 9. This CDR3 region has 16 residues. CDR3 DNA: TGTGCCAGCACTCCCTGGGACAGGTTAAACACCGGGGAGCTGTTTTTT. Amino acids: CASTPWDRLNTGELFF.

At least ten counts were recorded for this clonotype. The chain uses TRBV2 and TRBJ1-1, with 8 bases fitting TRBD1. With V trimmed by 6 bases and J by 0 bases, 6 bases remained unmatched. CDR3 size: 15 residues. The germline V gene has CDR1 SNHLY and CDR2 FYNNEI. This chain's CDR3 is CASRLNRGVNTEAFF. DNA for the CDR3: TGTGCCAGCAGACTGAACAGGGGGGTGAACACTGAAGCTTTCTTT. The whole variable domain, filled in from reference TRBV2 and TRBJ1-1, reads EPEVTQTPSHQVTQMGQEVILRCVPISNHLYFYWYRQILGQKVEFLVSFYNNEISEKSEIFDDQFSVERPDGSNFTLKIRSTKLEDSAMYFCASRLNRGVNTEAFFGQGTRLTVV.

This chain connects TRBV20-1 to TRBJ2-1; TRBD2 matches at 7 bases. Losses at the gene ends were 2 bases for V and 2 bases for J; bases not matched to a gene: 6. Germline V lookup: CDR1 DFQATT, CDR2 SNEGSKA (reference sequence). The CDR3 loop spans 15 amino acids. This chain's CDR3 is CSARSGGTPYNEQFF. CDR3 bases: TGCAGTGCTAGATCGGGGGGTACCCCCTACAATGAGCAGTTCTTC.

This clonotype was picked up a small number of times. The V gene is TRBV6-2 or TRBV6-3, the J gene TRBJ1-6; D is perhaps TRBD1 (6 bases). The germline gives CDR1 MNHEY, CDR2 SVGEGT. The CDR3 loop spans 15 amino acids. V was pared by 4 bases and J by 6 bases, with 13 bases between. CDR3 nucleotide sequence: TGTGCCAGCAGTTGGGGGCATATATTTAATTCACCCCTCCACTTT. Protein sequence: CASSWGHIFNSPLHF.